The sequence of this TCR beta chain was determined in a study of T cells in Graves' hyperthyroidism and ophthalmopathy. Study-level information: Peripheral blood collection took place at initial diagnosis, before any treatment. Study-level results: Most expanded thyroid clonotypes above 0.001 also appeared in blood.

RNA transcripts were the template for amplifying TCR beta CDR3 regions. The study used the HTBI primer set for a first-round RT-PCR of the TCR CDR3. Each CDR3 protein gets one entry after TCRdb re-called the multiplex PCR reads with MiXCR. The sample comprises roughly 700,000 distinct CDR3 sequences, 17% of which are singletons, and less than 20% rests with the top ten. In the case of this clonotype: Its target is unknown.

V lost 3 bases, J lost 5 bases, and 4 bases lay in between. The CDR3 has 11 amino acids. CDR1 MDHEN and CDR2 SYDVKM come from the germline V gene. The receptor's source is a man aged 45-60 years with Graves' hyperthyroidism. The material sequenced was blood. The chain uses TRBV28 and TRBJ1-2; D gene ambiguous. CDR3 nucleotides: TGTGCCAGCAGTTTTAAATATGGCTACACCTTC. Translated: CASSFKYGYTF.